Below, 4 T cell receptor beta chains from the same sample are listed, as sequenced in a study of T cell changes during pregnancy in multiple sclerosis. Libraries were prepared by immunoSEQ multiplex PCR; TCRdb keeps only in-frame clonotypes and omits some of them. In the table there are more than 45,000 clones, roughly 92% of which are singletons. This material consisted of CD4+ T cells from peripheral blood mononuclear cells, taken in the second trimester of pregnancy. Receptors originate from a female donor with multiple sclerosis, enrolled in a pregnancy study.

The V call is TRBV4-3, the J call TRBJ1-2; weak D call: TRBD1 (5 bases). CDR1 and CDR2 (germline): LGHNA, YSLEER. V dropped 4 bases and J dropped 5 bases, with 14 bases sitting between them. This CDR3 has 14 amino acids. CDR3 sequence reads: CASSPGGDWYGYTF. The CDR3 nucleotides read TGCGCCAGCAGCCCGGGGGGGGATTGGTATGGCTACACCTTC.

The chain is built from TRBV5-1 and TRBJ1-4; tentatively, D is TRBD1 (6 bases). The CDR3 is made up of 14 amino acids. Germline V gene lookup returns CDR1 SGHRS and CDR2 YFSETQ. Deletions cut 4 bases from V and 3 bases from J, with 10 bases between. CDR3 residues: CASSRDTANEKLFF. The CDR3 DNA follows: TGCGCCAGCAGCCGGGACACGGCTAATGAAAAACTGTTTTTT.

This rearrangement joins TRBV25-1 to TRBJ1-1; 8 bases are shared with TRBD1. Germline CDR1 MGHDK, CDR2 SYGVNS. There are 11 residues in the CDR3. J gave up 7 bases and V 6 bases, and 1 base lay outside the gene matches. CDR3 in DNA: TGTGCCAGCAGAACAGGGGGTGAAGCTTTCTTT. Its translation: CASRTGGEAFF. The variable domain in full, with the rest retrieved from reference TRBV25-1 and TRBJ1-1, is EADIYQTPRYLVIGTGKKITLECSQTMGHDKMYWYQQDPGMELHLIHYSYGVNSTEKGDLSSESTVSRIRTEHFPLTLESARPSHTSQYLCASRTGGEAFFGQGTRLTVV.

This rearrangement joins TRBV27 to TRBJ1-2; maybe TRBD1 (5 bases). Looked up from germline, CDR1 is MNHEY and CDR2 is SMNVEV (reference sequence). Trimming removed 3 bases at V and 7 bases at J, with 9 bases between. This CDR3 region has 12 residues. The CDR3 DNA sequence: TGTGCCAGCAGTTTGGGGGGGAGTGGCTACACCTTC. It yields the protein CASSLGGSGYTF.